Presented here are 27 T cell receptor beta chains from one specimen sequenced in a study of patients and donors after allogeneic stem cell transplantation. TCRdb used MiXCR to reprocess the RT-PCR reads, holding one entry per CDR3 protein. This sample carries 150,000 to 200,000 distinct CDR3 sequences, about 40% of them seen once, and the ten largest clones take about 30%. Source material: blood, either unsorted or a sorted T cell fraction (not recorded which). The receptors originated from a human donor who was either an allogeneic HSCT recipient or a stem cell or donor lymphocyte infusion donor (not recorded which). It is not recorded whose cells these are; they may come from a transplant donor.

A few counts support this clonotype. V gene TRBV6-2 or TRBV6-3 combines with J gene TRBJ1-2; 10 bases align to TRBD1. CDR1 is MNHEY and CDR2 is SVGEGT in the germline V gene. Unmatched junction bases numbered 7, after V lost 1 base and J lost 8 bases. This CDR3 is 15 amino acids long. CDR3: CASSYLDRGSAGYTF. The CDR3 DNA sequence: TGTGCCAGCAGTTACTTGGACAGGGGGAGCGCGGGCTACACCTTC.

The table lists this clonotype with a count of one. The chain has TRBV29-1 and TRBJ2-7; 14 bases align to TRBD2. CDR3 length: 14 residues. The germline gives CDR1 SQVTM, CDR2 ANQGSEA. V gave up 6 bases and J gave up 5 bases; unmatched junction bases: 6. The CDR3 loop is CSVGTSGGMDEQYF. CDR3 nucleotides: TGCAGCGTAGGGACTAGCGGGGGAATGGACGAGCAGTACTTC.

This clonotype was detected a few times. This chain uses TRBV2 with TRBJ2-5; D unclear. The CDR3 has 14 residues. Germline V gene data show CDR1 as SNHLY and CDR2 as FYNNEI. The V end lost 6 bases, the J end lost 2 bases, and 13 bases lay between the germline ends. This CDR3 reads CASRRSYLQETQYF. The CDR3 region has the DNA TGTGCCAGCAGAAGAAGTTACCTACAAGAGACCCAGTACTTC.

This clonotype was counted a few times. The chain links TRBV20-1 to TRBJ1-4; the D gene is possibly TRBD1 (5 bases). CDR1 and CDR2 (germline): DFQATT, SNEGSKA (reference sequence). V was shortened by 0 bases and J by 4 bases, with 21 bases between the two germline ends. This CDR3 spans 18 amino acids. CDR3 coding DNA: TGCAGTGCTAGAGATAACGCGGGGTCAACGGGGGATAATGAAAAACTGTTTTTT. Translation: CSARDNAGSTGDNEKLFF.

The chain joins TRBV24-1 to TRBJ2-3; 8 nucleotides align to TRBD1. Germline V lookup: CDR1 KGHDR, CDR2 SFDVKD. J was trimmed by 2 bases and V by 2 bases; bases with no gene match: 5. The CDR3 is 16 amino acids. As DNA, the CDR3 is TGTGCCACCAGTGATTCAGTGACAGGGGTCACAGATACGCAGTATTTT. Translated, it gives CATSDSVTGVTDTQYF.

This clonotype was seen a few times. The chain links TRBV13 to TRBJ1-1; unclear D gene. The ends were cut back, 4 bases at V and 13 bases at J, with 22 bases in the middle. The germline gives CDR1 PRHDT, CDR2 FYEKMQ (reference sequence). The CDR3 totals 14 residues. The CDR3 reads CASSSSLSQAGDFF. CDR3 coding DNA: TGTGCCAGCAGCTCCAGCCTAAGTCAGGCTGGGGATTTCTTT.

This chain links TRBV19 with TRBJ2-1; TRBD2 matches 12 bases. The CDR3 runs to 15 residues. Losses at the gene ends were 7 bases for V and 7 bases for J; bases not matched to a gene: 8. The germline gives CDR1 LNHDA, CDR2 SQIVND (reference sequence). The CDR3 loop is CASTPLAGGWNEQFF. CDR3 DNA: TGTGCCAGTACTCCCCTAGCGGGAGGGTGGAATGAGCAGTTCTTC.

Here the CDR3 DNA reads TGTGCCAGCAGCGAGGACTGGTACTATGGCTACACCTTC. This encodes CASSEDWYYGYTF. This chain connects TRBV5-6 to TRBJ1-2; D not resolved. Germline V CDR1 and CDR2: SGHDT, YYEEEE. The CDR3 has 13 amino acids. The V end lost 4 bases, the J end lost 3 bases, and 10 bases lay between the germline ends.

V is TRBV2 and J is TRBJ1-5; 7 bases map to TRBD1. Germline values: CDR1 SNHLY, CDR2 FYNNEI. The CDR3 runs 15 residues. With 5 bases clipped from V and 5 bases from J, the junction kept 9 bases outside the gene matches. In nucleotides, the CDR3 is TGTGCCAGCAGTTACAGGGGTAGCGTGGATCAGCCCCAGCATTTT. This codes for CASSYRGSVDQPQHF. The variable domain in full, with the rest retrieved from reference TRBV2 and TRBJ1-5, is EPEVTQTPSHQVTQMGQEVILRCVPISNHLYFYWYRQILGQKVEFLVSFYNNEISEKSEIFDDQFSVERPDGSNFTLKIRSTKLEDSAMYFCASSYRGSVDQPQHFGDGTRLSIL.

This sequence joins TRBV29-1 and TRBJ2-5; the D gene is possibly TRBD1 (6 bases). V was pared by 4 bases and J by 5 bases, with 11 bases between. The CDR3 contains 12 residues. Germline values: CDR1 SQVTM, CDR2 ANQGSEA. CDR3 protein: CSVVGRGETQYF. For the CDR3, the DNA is TGCAGCGTTGTCGGCAGGGGCGAGACCCAGTACTTC.

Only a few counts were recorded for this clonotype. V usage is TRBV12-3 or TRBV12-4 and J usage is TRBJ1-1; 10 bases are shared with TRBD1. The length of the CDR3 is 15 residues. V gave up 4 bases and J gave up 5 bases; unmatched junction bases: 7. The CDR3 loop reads CASSSDRGERTEAFF. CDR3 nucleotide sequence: TGTGCCAGCAGTTCGGACAGGGGGGAAAGAACTGAAGCTTTCTTT.

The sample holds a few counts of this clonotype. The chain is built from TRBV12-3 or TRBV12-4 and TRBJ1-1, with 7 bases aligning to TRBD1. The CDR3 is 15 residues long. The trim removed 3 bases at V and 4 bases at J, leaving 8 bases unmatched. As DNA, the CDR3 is TGTGCCAGCAGTTTTCACAGGGGAGGCGGCACTGAAGCTTTCTTT. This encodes CASSFHRGGGTEAFF.

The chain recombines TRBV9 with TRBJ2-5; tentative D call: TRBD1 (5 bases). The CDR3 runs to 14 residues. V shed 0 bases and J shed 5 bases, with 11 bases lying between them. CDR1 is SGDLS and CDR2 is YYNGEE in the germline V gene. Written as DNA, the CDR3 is TGTGCCAGCAGCGTAGGGGCAGGGCCGGAGACCCAGTACTTC. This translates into CASSVGAGPETQYF.

CDR3 protein: CSATQRDRGAYGYTF. As DNA, the CDR3 is TGCAGTGCTACCCAAAGGGACAGGGGGGCCTATGGCTACACCTTC. V is TRBV20-1 and J is TRBJ1-2; 11 positions agree with TRBD1. The ends lost 4 bases at V and 4 bases at J; junction bases unmatched: 8. Looked up from germline, CDR1 is DFQATT and CDR2 is SNEGSKA (reference sequence). The CDR3 is 15 amino acids.

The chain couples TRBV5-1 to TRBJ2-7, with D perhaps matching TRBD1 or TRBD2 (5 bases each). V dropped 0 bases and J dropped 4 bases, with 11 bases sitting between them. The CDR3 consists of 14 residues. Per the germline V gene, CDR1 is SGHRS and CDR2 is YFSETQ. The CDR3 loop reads CASSLVPGPYEQYF. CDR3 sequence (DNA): TGCGCCAGCAGCTTGGTTCCGGGGCCATACGAGCAGTACTTC.

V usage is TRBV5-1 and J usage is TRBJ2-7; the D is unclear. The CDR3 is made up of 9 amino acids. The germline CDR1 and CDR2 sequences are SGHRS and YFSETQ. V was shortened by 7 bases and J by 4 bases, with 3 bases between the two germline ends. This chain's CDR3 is CASDYEQYF. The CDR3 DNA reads TGCGCCAGCGATTACGAGCAGTACTTC.

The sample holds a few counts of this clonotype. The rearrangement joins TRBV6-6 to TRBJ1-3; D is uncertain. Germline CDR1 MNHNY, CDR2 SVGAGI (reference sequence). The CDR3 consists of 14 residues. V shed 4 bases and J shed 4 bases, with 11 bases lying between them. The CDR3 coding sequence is TGTGCCAGCAGTTCCAACCTAGGGGGAAACACCATATATTTT. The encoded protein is CASSSNLGGNTIYF.

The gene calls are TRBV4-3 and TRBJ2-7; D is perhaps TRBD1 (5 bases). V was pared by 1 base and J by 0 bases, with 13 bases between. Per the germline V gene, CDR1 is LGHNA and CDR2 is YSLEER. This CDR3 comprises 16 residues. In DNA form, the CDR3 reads TGCGCCAGCAGCCAAGCTACAACAGGTAACTCCTACGAGCAGTACTTC. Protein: CASSQATTGNSYEQYF.

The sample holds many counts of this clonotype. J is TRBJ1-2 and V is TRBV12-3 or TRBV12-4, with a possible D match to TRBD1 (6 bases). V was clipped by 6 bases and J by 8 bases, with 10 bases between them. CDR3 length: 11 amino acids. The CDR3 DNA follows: TGTGCCAGCAGACAGGGCGGAGGCTACACCTTC. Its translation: CASRQGGGYTF.

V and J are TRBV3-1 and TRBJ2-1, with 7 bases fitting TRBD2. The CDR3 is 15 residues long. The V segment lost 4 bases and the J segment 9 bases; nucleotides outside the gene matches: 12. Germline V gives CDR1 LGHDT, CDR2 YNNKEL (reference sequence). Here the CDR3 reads CASSLLLTSPAEQFF. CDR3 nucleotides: TGTGCCAGCAGCCTACTCCTGACTAGCCCCGCTGAGCAGTTCTTC.

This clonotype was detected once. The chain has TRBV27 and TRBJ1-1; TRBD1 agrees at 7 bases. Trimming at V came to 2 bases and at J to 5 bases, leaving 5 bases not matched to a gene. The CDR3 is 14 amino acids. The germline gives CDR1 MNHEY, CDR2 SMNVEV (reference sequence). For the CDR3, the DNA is TGTGCCAGCAGTTTAAGGGGGACAGTAACTGAAGCTTTCTTT. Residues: CASSLRGTVTEAFF.

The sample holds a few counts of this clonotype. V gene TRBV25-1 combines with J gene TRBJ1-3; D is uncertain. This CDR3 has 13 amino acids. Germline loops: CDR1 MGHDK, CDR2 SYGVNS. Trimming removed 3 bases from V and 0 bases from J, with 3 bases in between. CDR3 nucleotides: TGTGCCAGCAGTGAGGTCTCTGGAAACACCATATATTTT. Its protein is CASSEVSGNTIYF.

CDR3 protein: CSAAGAPSSYNEQFF. In DNA, the CDR3 is TGCAGTGCCGCAGGGGCTCCTAGCTCCTACAATGAGCAGTTCTTC. This chain links TRBV20-1 with TRBJ2-1; possibly TRBD1 for D (6 bases). CDR1 and CDR2 from the germline V gene are DFQATT and SNEGSKA (reference sequence). Trimming left V 6 bases short and J 0 bases short, with 15 bases between. The CDR3 sequence is 15 residues long.

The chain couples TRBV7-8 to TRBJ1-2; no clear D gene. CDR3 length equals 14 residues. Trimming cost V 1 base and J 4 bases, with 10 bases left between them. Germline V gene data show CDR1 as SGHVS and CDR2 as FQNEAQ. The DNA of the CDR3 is TGTGCCAGCAGCTTAGAATGGGCCGGCTATGGCTACACCTTC. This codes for CASSLEWAGYGYTF.

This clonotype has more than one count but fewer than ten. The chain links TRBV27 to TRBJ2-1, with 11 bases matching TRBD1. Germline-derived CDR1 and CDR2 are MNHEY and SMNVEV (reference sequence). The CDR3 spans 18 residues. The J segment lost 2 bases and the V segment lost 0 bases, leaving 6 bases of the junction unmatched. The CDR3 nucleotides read TGTGCCAGCAGTTTATCAACATGGACAGGGGGCACCTACAATGAGCAGTTCTTC. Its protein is CASSLSTWTGGTYNEQFF.

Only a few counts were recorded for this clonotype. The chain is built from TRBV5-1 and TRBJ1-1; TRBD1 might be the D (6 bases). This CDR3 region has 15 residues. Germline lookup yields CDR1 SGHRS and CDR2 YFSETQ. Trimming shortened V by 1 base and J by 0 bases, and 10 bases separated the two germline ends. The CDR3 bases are TGCGCCAGCAGCTTGCTTACAGGGTTGAACACTGAAGCTTTCTTT. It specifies CASSLLTGLNTEAFF. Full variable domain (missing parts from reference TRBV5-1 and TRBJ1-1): KAGVTQTPRYLIKTRGQQVTLSCSPISGHRSVSWYQQTPGQGLQFLFEYFSETQRNKGNFPGRFSGRQFSNSRSEMNVSTLELGDSALYLCASSLLTGLNTEAFFGQGTRLTVV.

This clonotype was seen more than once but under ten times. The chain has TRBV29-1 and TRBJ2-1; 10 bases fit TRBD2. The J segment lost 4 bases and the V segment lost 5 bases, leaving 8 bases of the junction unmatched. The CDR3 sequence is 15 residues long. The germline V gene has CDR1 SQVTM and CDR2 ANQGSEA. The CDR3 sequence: CSVPTTSGPYNEQFF. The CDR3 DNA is TGCAGCGTTCCGACGACTAGCGGGCCTTACAATGAGCAGTTCTTC.